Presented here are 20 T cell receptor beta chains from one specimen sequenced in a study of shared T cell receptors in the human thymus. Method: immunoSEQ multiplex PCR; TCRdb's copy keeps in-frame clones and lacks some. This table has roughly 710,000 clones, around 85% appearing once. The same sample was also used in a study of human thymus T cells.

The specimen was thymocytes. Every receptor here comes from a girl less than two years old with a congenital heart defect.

CDR3 loop: CASSPFPPGRGGPRDTQYF. Here the CDR3 DNA reads TGTGCCAGCAGCCCGTTCCCACCCGGTCGGGGGGGGCCCCGGGATACGCAGTATTTT. V is TRBV9 and J is TRBJ2-3, with 8 bases matching TRBD2. V shed 4 bases and J 6 bases; nucleotides not matched to a gene: 22. Germline V gene data show CDR1 as SGDLS and CDR2 as YYNGEE. The CDR3 totals 19 residues.

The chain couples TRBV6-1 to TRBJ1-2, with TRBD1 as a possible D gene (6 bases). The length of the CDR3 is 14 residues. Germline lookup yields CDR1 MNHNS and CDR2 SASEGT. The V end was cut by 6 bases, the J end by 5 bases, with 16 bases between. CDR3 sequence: CASRSGHLGYGYTF. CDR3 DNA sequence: TGTGCCAGCAGGTCGGGACACCTTGGATATGGCTACACCTTC.

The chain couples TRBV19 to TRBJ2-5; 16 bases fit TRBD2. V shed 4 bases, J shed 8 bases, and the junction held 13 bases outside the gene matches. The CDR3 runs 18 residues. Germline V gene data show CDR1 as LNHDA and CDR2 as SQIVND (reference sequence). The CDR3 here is CASSTGTSGGAVFTTQYF. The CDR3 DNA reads TGTGCCAGTAGTACCGGGACTAGCGGGGGGGCCGTGTTCACAACCCAGTACTTC.

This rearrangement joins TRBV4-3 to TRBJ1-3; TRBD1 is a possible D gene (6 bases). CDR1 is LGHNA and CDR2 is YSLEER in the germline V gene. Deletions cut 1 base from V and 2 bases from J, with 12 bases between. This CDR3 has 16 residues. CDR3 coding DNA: TGCGCCAGCAGCCAAGTAGGGGGTTCGACTGGAAACACCATATATTTT. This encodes CASSQVGGSTGNTIYF.

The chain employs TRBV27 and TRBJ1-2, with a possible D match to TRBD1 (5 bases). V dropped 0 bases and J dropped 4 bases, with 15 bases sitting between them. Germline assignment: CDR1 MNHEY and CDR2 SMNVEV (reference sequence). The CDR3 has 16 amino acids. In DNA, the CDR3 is TGTGCCAGCAGTTTATCCCCCAAGGACAACCGCTATGGCTACACCTTC. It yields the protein CASSLSPKDNRYGYTF.

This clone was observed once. This chain's CDR3 is CATQTETFNQPQHF. CDR3 nucleotides: TGTGCCACCCAGACAGAGACATTCAATCAGCCCCAGCATTTT. The V gene is TRBV10-3, the J gene TRBJ1-5, with D possibly being TRBD1 (5 bases). Germline V gives CDR1 ENHRY, CDR2 SYGVKD. This CDR3 is 14 amino acids long. V dropped 10 bases and J dropped 3 bases, with 16 bases sitting between them.

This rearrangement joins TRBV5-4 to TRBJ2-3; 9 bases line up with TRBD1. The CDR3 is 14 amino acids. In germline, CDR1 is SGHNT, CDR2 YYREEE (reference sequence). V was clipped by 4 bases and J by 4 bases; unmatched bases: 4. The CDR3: CASSVDRGADTQYF. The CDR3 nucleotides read TGTGCCAGCAGCGTGGACAGGGGAGCAGATACGCAGTATTTT.

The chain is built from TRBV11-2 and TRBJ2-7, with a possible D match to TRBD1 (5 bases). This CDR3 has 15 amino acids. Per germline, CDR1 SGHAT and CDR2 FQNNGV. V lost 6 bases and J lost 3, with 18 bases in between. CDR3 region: CASSFSGWSDYEQYF. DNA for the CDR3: TGTGCCAGCAGTTTTTCAGGGTGGAGTGACTACGAGCAGTACTTC.

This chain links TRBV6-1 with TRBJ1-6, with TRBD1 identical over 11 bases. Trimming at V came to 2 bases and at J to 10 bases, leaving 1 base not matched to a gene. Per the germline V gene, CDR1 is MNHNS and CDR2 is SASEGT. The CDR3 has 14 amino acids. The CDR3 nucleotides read TGTGCCAGCAGTGAATGGGACAGGGGGTCACCCCTCCACTTT. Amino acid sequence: CASSEWDRGSPLHF.

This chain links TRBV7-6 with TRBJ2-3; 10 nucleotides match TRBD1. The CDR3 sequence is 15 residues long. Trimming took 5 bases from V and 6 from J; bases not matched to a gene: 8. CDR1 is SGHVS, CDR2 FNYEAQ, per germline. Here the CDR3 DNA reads TGTGCCAGCAGCCCTTGGACAGGGGGTTTGGATACGCAGTATTTT. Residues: CASSPWTGGLDTQYF.

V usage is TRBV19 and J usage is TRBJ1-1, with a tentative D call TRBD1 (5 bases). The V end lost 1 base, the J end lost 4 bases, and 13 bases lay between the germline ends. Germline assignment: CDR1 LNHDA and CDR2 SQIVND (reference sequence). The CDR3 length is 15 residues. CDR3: CASSIVDRTITEAFF. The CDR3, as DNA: TGTGCCAGTAGTATAGTCGACAGAACGATCACTGAAGCTTTCTTT.

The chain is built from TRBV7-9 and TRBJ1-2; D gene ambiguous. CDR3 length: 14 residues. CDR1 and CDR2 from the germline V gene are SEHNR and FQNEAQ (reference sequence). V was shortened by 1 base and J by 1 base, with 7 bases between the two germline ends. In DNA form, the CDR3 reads TGTGCCAGCAGCTTAGAGGAGGGTAACTATGGCTACACCTTC. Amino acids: CASSLEEGNYGYTF.

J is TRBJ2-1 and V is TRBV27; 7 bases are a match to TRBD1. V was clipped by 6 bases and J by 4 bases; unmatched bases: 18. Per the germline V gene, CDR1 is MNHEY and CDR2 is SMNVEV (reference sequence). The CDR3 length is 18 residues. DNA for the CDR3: TGTGCCAGCAGGGTGACCCGGACAGGAATCCCCACATACAATGAGCAGTTCTTC. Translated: CASRVTRTGIPTYNEQFF.

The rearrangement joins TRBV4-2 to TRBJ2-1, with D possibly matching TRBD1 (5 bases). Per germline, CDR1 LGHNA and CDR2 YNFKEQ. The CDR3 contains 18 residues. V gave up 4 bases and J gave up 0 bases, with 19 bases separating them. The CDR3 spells CASSLNRPGYPSYNEQFF. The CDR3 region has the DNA TGTGCCAGCAGCCTTAATCGTCCAGGGTATCCCTCCTACAATGAGCAGTTCTTC.

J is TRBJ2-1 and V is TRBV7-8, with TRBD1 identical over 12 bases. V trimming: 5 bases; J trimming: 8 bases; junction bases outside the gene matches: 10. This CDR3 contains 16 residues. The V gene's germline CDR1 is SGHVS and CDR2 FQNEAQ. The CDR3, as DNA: TGTGCCAGCAGCCCAGAGAGGGGACAGGGGGCCTATGAGCAGTTCTTC. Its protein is CASSPERGQGAYEQFF.

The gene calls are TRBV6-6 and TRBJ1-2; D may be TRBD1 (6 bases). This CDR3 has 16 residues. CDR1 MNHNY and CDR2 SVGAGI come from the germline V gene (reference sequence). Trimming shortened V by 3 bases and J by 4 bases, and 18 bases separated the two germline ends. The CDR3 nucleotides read TGTGCCAGCAGTTATCCGGCGACAGGCGCAGCCTATGGCTACACCTTC. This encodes CASSYPATGAAYGYTF.

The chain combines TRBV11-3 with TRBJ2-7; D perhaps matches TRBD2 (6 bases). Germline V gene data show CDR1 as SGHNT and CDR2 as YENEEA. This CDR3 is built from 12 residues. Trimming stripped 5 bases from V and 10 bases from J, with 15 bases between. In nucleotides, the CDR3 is TGTGCCAGCAGCCCTTCCGGGACTTTACAGTACTTC. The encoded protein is CASSPSGTLQYF.

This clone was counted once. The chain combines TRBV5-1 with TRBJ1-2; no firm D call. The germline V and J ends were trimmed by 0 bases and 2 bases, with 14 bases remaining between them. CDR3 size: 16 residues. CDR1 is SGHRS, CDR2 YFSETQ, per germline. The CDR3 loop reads CASSLAPRGTNYGYTF. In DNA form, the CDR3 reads TGCGCCAGCAGCTTGGCCCCTCGGGGTACAAACTATGGCTACACCTTC.

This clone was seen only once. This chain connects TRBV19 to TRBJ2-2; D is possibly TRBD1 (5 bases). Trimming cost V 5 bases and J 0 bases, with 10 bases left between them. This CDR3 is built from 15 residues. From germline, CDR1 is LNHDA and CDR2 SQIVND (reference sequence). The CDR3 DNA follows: TGTGCCAGTAGTGCCTGGACATCGAACACCGGGGAGCTGTTTTTT. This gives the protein CASSAWTSNTGELFF.

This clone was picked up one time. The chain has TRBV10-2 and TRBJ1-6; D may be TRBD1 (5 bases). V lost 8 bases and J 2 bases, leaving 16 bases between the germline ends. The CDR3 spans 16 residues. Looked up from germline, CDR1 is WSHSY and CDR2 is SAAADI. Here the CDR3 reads CASSKGVIPYNSPLHF. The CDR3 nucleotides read TGCGCCAGCTCTAAAGGGGTTATCCCCTATAATTCACCCCTCCACTTT.